The 2 T cell receptor beta chains in this list originate from one sample, sequenced in a study of blood T cell repertoires in COVID-19 (dated by TCRdb to 2018 to 2020). Libraries came from the immunoSEQ multiplex PCR assay. What TCRdb holds here is the immuneACCESS table cut down to in-frame rearrangements. Part of the clones is not present; checked against another copy, under half of the missing clones reflect an unresolved V gene, and the others are unexplained. In all, the sample holds 80,000 to 95,000 clones, and 85% of those were seen once. Clones ranked in the top ten supply 35% to 40% of the sample. The specimen sequenced was peripheral blood. The receptor set was obtained from a man older than 75 with acute or convalescent COVID-19.

The rearrangement joins TRBV5-1 to TRBJ2-1; 7 bases align to TRBD1. Germline loops: CDR1 SGHRS, CDR2 YFSETQ. The CDR3 is made up of 15 amino acids. The V gene end was trimmed by 0 bases and the J gene end by 10 bases; junction bases not matched to a gene: 10. CDR3 nucleotide sequence: TGCGCCAGCAGCTTGGGACAGGGTATTTGGGGGGAGCAGTTCTTC. Its protein is CASSLGQGIWGEQFF.

The CDR3 sequence is CASSLAGGSAKNIQYF. The CDR3 nucleotides read TGTGCCAGCAGCTTAGCTGGAGGGTCGGCCAAAAACATTCAGTACTTC. The chain recombines TRBV11-2 with TRBJ2-4, with D maybe TRBD2 (6 bases). The germline V and J ends were trimmed by 1 base and 1 base, with 11 bases remaining between them. Germline CDR1 and CDR2: SGHAT and FQNNGV. The CDR3 sequence is 16 residues long.